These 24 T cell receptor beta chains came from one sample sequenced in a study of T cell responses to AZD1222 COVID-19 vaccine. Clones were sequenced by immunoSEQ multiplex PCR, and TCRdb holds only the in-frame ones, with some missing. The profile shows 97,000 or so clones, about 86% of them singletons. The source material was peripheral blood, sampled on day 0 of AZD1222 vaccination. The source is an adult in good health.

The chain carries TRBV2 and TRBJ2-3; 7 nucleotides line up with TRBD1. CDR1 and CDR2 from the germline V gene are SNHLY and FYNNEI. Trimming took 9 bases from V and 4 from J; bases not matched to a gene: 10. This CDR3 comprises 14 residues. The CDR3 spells CARSTGLVSDTQYF. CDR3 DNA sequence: TGTGCCAGGTCGACAGGGTTAGTCTCAGATACGCAGTATTTT.

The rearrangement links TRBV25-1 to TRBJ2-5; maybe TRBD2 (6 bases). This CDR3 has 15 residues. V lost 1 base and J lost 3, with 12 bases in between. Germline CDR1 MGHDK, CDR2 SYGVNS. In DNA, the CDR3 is TGTGCCAGCAGTGAATTATCGGCGGGGAAAGAGACCCAGTACTTC. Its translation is CASSELSAGKETQYF.

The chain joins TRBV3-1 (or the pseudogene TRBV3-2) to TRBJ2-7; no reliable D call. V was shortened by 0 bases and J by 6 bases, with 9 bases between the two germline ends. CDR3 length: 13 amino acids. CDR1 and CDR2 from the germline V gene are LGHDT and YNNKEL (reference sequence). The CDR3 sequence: CASSQDCHFEQYF. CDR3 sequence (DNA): TGTGCCAGCAGCCAAGATTGCCACTTCGAGCAGTACTTC.

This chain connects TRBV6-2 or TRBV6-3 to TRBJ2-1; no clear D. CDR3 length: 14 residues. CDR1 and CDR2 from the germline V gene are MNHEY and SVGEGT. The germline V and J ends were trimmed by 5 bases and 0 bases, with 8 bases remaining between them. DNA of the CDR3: TGTGCCAGCAGTATCCTAAGCTCCTACAATGAGCAGTTCTTC. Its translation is CASSILSSYNEQFF.

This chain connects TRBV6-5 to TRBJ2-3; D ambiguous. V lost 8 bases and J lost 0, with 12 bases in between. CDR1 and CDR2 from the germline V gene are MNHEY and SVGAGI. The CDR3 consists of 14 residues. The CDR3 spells CASARSSSTDTQYF. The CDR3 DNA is TGTGCCAGCGCTCGGAGCAGTAGCACAGATACGCAGTATTTT.

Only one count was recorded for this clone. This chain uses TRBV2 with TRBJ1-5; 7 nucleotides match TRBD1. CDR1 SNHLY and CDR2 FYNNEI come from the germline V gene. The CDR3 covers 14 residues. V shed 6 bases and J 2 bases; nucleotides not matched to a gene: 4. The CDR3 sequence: CASRPGGGNQPQHF. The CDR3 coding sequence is TGTGCCAGCAGACCAGGGGGGGGCAATCAGCCCCAGCATTTT.

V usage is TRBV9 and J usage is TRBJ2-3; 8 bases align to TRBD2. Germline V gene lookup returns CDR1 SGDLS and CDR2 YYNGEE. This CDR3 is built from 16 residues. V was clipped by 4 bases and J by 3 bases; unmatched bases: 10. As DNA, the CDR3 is TGTGCCAGCAGCCCCCGAAGTAGCGGGACTACAGATACGCAGTATTTT. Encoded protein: CASSPRSSGTTDTQYF.

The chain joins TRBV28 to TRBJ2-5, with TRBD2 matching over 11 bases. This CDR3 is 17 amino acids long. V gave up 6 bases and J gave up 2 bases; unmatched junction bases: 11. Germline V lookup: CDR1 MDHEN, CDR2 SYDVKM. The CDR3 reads CASSRGRGTSGQETQYF. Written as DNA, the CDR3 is TGTGCCAGCAGCCGGGGGCGGGGGACTAGCGGACAAGAGACCCAGTACTTC.

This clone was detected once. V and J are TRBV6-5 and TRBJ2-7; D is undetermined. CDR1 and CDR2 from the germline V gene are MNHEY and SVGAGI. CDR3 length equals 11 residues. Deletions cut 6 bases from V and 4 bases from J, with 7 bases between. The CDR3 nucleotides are TGTGCCAGCAGAATTATATACGAGCAGTACTTC. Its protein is CASRIIYEQYF.

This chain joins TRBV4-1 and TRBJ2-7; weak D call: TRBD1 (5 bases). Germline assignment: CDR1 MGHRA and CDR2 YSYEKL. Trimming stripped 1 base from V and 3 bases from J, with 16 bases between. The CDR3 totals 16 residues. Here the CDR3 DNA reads TGCGCCAGCAGCCAAGGTTTCGGGCAGGGTGTCTACGAGCAGTACTTC. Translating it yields CASSQGFGQGVYEQYF.

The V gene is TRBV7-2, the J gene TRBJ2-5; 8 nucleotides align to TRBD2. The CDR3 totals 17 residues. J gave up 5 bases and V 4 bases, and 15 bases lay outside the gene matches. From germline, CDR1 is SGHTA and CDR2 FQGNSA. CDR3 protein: CASSSQTTARGAETQYF. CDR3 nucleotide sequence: TGTGCCAGCAGCTCCCAGACGACGGCGCGGGGGGCGGAGACCCAGTACTTC.

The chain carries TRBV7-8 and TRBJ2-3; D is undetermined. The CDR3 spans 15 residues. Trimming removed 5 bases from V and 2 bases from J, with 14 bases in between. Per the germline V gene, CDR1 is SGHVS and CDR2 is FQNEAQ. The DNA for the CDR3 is TGTGCCAGCAGCCCAGCTAGGCTATCCACAGATACGCAGTATTTT. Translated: CASSPARLSTDTQYF.

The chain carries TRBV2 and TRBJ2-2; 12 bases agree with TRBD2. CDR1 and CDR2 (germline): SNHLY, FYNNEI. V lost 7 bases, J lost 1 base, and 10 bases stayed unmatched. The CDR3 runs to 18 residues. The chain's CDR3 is CASTESLAGGRNTGELFF. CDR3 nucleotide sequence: TGTGCCAGCACCGAGTCTCTAGCGGGAGGGAGGAACACCGGGGAGCTGTTTTTT.

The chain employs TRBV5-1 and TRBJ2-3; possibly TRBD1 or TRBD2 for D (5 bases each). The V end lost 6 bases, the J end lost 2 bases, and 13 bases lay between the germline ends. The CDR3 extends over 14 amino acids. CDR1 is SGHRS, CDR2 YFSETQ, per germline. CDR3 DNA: TGCGCCAGCACCCCGGGACGCCTCACAGATACGCAGTATTTT. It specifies CASTPGRLTDTQYF.

The CDR3 DNA is TGTGCCAGCAGTACCCGGACGGGGGTCTACGAGCAGTACTTC. This sequence encodes CASSTRTGVYEQYF. This chain joins TRBV27 and TRBJ2-7, with D perhaps TRBD2 (6 bases). Germline CDR1 and CDR2: MNHEY and SMNVEV (reference sequence). CDR3 length: 14 residues. Between the trimmed V and J ends, which lost 5 bases and 3 bases, there was a span of 14 bases.

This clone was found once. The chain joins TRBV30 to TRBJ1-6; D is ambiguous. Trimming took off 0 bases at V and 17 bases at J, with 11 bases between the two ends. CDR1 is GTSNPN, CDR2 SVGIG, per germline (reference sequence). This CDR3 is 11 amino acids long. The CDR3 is CAWSVPTAVHF. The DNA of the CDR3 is TGTGCCTGGAGTGTCCCTACGGCCGTCCACTTT.

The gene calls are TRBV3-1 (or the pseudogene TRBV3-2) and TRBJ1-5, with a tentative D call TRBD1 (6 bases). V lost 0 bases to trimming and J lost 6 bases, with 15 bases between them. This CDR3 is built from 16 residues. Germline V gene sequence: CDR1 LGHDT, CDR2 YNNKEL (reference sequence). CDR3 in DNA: TGTGCCAGCAGCCAAGAAAGGAATAGGGGGGGTCAGCCCCAGCATTTT. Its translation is CASSQERNRGGQPQHF.

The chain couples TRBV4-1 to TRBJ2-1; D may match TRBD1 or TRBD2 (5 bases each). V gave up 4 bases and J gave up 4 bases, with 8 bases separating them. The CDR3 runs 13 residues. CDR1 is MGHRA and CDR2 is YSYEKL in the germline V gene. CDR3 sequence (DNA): TGCGCCAGCAGCCCGGGACCTTACAATGAGCAGTTCTTC. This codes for CASSPGPYNEQFF.

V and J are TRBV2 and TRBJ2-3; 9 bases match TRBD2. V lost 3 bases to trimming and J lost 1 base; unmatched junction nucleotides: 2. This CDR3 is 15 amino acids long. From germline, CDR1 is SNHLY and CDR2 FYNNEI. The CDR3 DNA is TGTGCCAGCAGTGACCCTAGCGGGGGCACAGATACGCAGTATTTT. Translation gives CASSDPSGGTDTQYF.

The CDR3 DNA is TGTGCCAGTAGTATTTGGGGGACCAATACTAATGAGCAGTTCTTC. Translation gives CASSIWGTNTNEQFF. The chain has TRBV19 and TRBJ2-1; D possibly uses TRBD1 or TRBD2 (5 bases each). Germline CDR1 is LNHDA and CDR2 is SQIVND (reference sequence). V was pared by 3 bases and J by 7 bases, with 16 bases between. The length of the CDR3 is 15 residues.

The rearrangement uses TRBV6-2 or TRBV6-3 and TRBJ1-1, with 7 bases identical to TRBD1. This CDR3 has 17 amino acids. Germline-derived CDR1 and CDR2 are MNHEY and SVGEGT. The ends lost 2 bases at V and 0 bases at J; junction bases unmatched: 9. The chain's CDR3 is CASSYPTGIPMNTEAFF. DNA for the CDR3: TGTGCCAGCAGTTACCCGACAGGGATCCCTATGAACACTGAAGCTTTCTTT.

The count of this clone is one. In DNA form, the CDR3 reads TGTGCCAGCAGCTTAGCGGGGGGCACAGATACGCAGTATTTT. Translating it yields CASSLAGGTDTQYF. The V gene is TRBV7-9, the J gene TRBJ2-3; TRBD1 or TRBD2 may be the D gene (5 bases each). CDR1 and CDR2 (germline): SEHNR, FQNEAQ (reference sequence). Trimming took off 0 bases at V and 1 base at J, with 5 bases between the two ends. This CDR3 has 14 amino acids.

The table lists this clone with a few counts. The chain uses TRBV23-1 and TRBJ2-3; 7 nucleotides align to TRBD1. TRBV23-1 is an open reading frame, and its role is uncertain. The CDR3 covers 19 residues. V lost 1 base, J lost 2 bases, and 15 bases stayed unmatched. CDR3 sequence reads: CASSQWVGGPNFPTDTQYF. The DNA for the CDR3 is TGCGCCAGCAGTCAATGGGTAGGGGGCCCCAACTTTCCCACAGATACGCAGTATTTT.

The DNA of the CDR3 is TGTGCCATCACCCCGGGACACTTTAGCACAGATACGCAGTATTTT. As protein: CAITPGHFSTDTQYF. This sequence joins TRBV10-3 and TRBJ2-3; a weak D match, TRBD1 (6 bases). There are 15 residues in the CDR3. V dropped 7 bases and J dropped 0 bases, with 14 bases sitting between them. Per germline, CDR1 ENHRY and CDR2 SYGVKD.